This T cell receptor (beta chain) originates from a study of shared clonotypes between healthy human individuals. Regarding the study as a whole: Naive CD4 clonotype sharing across a handful of donors was about 5%.

Everyone who donated was a Caucasian adult who lived in Nashville, Tennessee. Running of the assay took place at deep level. Measured with immunoSEQ multiplex PCR; TCRdb has only the in-frame clones, and not every one. The table has around 720,000 clones, roughly 73% seen once; the top ten hold around 2%. J was trimmed by 6 bases and V by 6 bases; bases with no gene match: 13. Germline loops: CDR1 MDHEN, CDR2 SYDVKM. CDR3 length: 18 amino acids. With regard to this clone: The antigen remains undetermined.

This receptor was identified in a woman aged 30 to 39 in good health. V gene TRBV28 combines with J gene TRBJ2-5; 16 nucleotides agree with TRBD2. Sequenced material: memory CD4+ T cells sorted from blood. The subset: CD45RA-negative fraction. In nucleotides, the CDR3 is TGTGCCAGCAGAGCTAGCCTGGGGACTAGCGGGAGGGCAAAGACCCAGTACTTC. Translating it yields CASRASLGTSGRAKTQYF.